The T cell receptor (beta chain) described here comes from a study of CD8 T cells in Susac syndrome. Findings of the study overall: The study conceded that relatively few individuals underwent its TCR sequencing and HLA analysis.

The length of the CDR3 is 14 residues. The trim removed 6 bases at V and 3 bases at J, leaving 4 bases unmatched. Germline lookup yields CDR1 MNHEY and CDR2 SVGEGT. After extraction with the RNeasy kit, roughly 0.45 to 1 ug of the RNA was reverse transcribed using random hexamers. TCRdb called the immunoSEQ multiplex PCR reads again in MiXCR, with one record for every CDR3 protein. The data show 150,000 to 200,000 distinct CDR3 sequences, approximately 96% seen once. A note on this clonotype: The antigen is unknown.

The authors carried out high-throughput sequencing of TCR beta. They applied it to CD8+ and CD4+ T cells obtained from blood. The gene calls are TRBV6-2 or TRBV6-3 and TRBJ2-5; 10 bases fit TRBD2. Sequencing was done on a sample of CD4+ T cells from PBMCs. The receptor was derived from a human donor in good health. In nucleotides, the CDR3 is TGTGCCAGCAGAGACACTAGCGGGGAAGAGACCCAGTACTTC. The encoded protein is CASRDTSGEETQYF.